A single sample is the source of the 32 T cell receptor beta chains below, sequenced in a study of T-cell reconstitution after alpha-beta-depleted transplantation in children. Unique molecular identifiers were used in preparing the TCRbeta library. TCRdb analysed the PCR reads with MiXCR anew, one entry per CDR3 protein. The table records approximately 1,000,000 distinct CDR3 sequences, about 26% of them present only once. The specimen was PBMCs, mostly from graft donor cells, collected 360 days after TCRalphabeta/CD19-depleted stem cell transplant. These receptors originate from a boy less than two years old who had a stem cell transplant for SCID, so the T cells may come from the graft donor.

This clonotype was counted a single time. The V call is TRBV7-3, the J call TRBJ2-1, with 9 bases matching TRBD2. From germline, CDR1 is SGHTA and CDR2 FQGTGA. V was pared by 2 bases and J by 9 bases, with 5 bases of the junction left unmatched. The length of the CDR3 is 14 residues. Written as DNA, the CDR3 is TGTGCCAGCAGCTTAGCGGGGGGGCAGTCTGAGCAGTTCTTC. This sequence encodes CASSLAGGQSEQFF.

The chain joins TRBV2 to TRBJ2-7; D is perhaps TRBD2 (5 bases). The CDR3 length is 14 residues. V lost 3 bases, J lost 3 bases, and 12 bases lay in between. Germline V lookup: CDR1 SNHLY, CDR2 FYNNEI. The CDR3 DNA follows: TGTGCCAGCAGTGAGAGGGCTGACCACTACGAGCAGTACTTC. Translation gives CASSERADHYEQYF.

The rearrangement uses TRBV10-3 and TRBJ1-5; TRBD1 matches 9 bases. J gave up 2 bases and V 4 bases, and 6 bases lay outside the gene matches. This CDR3 has 16 residues. CDR1 and CDR2 (germline): ENHRY, SYGVKD. DNA of the CDR3: TGTGCCATCAGTGCGGACAGGGGCGTTGGCAATCAGCCCCAGCATTTT. It is translated as CAISADRGVGNQPQHF.

The rearrangement joins TRBV20-1 to TRBJ1-2; TRBD1 agrees at 10 bases. The CDR3 is 13 residues long. V lost 6 bases, J lost 5 bases, and 6 bases stayed unmatched. Germline V gives CDR1 DFQATT, CDR2 SNEGSKA (reference sequence). The CDR3 is CSATDRGIYGYTF. DNA for the CDR3: TGCAGTGCCACGGACAGGGGGATTTATGGCTACACCTTC.

The chain joins TRBV15 to TRBJ1-5; D may be TRBD1 (5 bases). The germline CDR1 and CDR2 sequences are LNHNV and YYDKDF (reference sequence). V was trimmed by 6 bases and J by 0 bases, leaving 9 bases between them. The CDR3 extends over 14 amino acids. The DNA for the CDR3 is TGTGCCACCAGAGAGGGGAATAGCAATCAGCCCCAGCATTTT. It translates to CATREGNSNQPQHF.

There are a few counts of this clonotype. CDR3 nucleotides: TGTGCCAGCAGCTTAAATCGGGGGGGCTTCAATGAGCAGTTCTTC. It is translated as CASSLNRGGFNEQFF. The V gene is TRBV7-3, the J gene TRBJ2-1; 8 bases agree with TRBD2. The trim removed 1 base at V and 6 bases at J, leaving 5 bases unmatched. Germline V gene lookup returns CDR1 SGHTA and CDR2 FQGTGA. CDR3 size: 15 residues.

The chain employs TRBV5-1 and TRBJ2-4; D might be TRBD2 (7 bases). CDR1 and CDR2 from the germline V gene are SGHRS and YFSETQ. The V and J ends lost 0 bases and 8 bases respectively, with 12 bases between them. There are 14 residues in the CDR3. The CDR3 bases are TGCGCCAGCAGCTTGGTGGGGGGGCGTGACATTCAGTACTTC. Its protein is CASSLVGGRDIQYF. The complete variable domain, with remaining parts taken from reference TRBV5-1 and TRBJ2-4, reads KAGVTQTPRYLIKTRGQQVTLSCSPISGHRSVSWYQQTPGQGLQFLFEYFSETQRNKGNFPGRFSGRQFSNSRSEMNVSTLELGDSALYLCASSLVGGRDIQYFGAGTRLSVL.

The genes are TRBV9 and TRBJ1-1; a weak D match, TRBD1 (5 bases). V was cut by 1 base and J by 1 base, with 11 bases left in between. The CDR3 has 15 residues. Looked up from germline, CDR1 is SGDLS and CDR2 is YYNGEE. This CDR3 reads CASSVIGGWNTEAFF. CDR3 coding DNA: TGTGCCAGCAGCGTAATCGGGGGGTGGAACACTGAAGCTTTCTTT.

This rearrangement joins TRBV4-2 to TRBJ2-7, with no clear D. The CDR3 is 13 residues long. CDR1 and CDR2 (germline): LGHNA, YNFKEQ. The V end was cut by 3 bases, the J end by 7 bases, with 13 bases between. The CDR3 sequence is CASSHSDGVEQYF. CDR3 coding DNA: TGTGCCAGCAGCCATAGTGACGGTGTGGAGCAGTACTTC.

The rearrangement joins TRBV20-1 to TRBJ1-2; possibly TRBD1 for D (5 bases). V gave up 8 bases and J gave up 4 bases, with 11 bases separating them. CDR3 size: 11 residues. Germline CDR1 reads DFQATT; CDR2 reads SNEGSKA (reference sequence). As DNA, the CDR3 is TGCAGTTCCTGGGGGTTCTATGGCTACACCTTC. Encoded protein: CSSWGFYGYTF.

This clonotype was recorded many times. Germline and junction disagree at one end, which may indicate a read error. CDR3: CASNLNNEQFF. DNA for the CDR3: TGTGCCAGCAATTTAAACAATGAGCAGTTCTTC. The J gene is TRBJ2-1, the V gene TRBV27, with D uncertain. Germline lookup yields CDR1 MNHEY and CDR2 SMNVEV (reference sequence). This CDR3 is built from 11 residues.

This clonotype has more than one count but fewer than ten. The gene calls are TRBV6-2 or TRBV6-3 and TRBJ2-7; 10 positions agree with TRBD1. V was pared by 10 bases and J by 3 bases, with 9 bases of the junction left unmatched. CDR3 length: 14 amino acids. Per the germline V gene, CDR1 is MNHEY and CDR2 is SVGEGT. DNA of the CDR3: TGTGCCACCTACGACAGGGGGCGCGTCTACGAGCAGTACTTC. It encodes CATYDRGRVYEQYF.

This clonotype was counted between two and nine times. This chain joins TRBV12-3 or TRBV12-4 and TRBJ1-1; D is uncertain. The V gene lost 7 bases and the J gene lost 3 bases, with 12 bases spanning the gap. The CDR3 is 13 amino acids. CDR3 sequence (DNA): TGTGCCAGCAACCGTCAAACTGACACTGAAGCTTTCTTT. Protein: CASNRQTDTEAFF.

The chain links TRBV14 to TRBJ1-5; possibly TRBD1 for D (5 bases). V lost 1 base and J 4 bases, leaving 8 bases between the germline ends. The germline V gene encodes CDR1 SGHDN and CDR2 FVKESK. CDR3 size: 14 residues. CDR3 amino acids: CASSQARANQPQHF. In DNA, the CDR3 is TGTGCCAGCAGCCAAGCCAGGGCTAATCAGCCCCAGCATTTT.

This rearrangement joins TRBV5-1 to TRBJ1-1; D uncertain. Trimming took 1 base from V and 0 from J, leaving 7 bases between them. Germline lookup yields CDR1 SGHRS and CDR2 YFSETQ. The CDR3 extends over 14 amino acids. This chain's CDR3 is CASSLFVMNTEAFF. In DNA, the CDR3 is TGCGCCAGCAGCTTGTTCGTTATGAACACTGAAGCTTTCTTT.

As DNA, the CDR3 is TGTGCCAGCAGTTACTCGAGATGGGACAGGGCGGCAGATACGCAGTATTTT. It codes for CASSYSRWDRAADTQYF. The V gene is TRBV6-5, the J gene TRBJ2-3, with 9 nucleotides matching TRBD1. CDR3 length: 17 residues. J lost 4 bases, V lost 0 bases, and 8 bases had no gene match. Germline CDR1 is MNHEY and CDR2 is SVGAGI.

The chain has TRBV5-6 and TRBJ2-5; D perhaps matches TRBD1 (6 bases). Trimming left V 3 bases short and J 4 bases short, with 19 bases between. There are 16 residues in the CDR3. Germline loops: CDR1 SGHDT, CDR2 YYEEEE. CDR3 sequence reads: CASSWGLVGSGETQYF. In nucleotides, the CDR3 is TGTGCCAGCAGCTGGGGGCTAGTTGGGTCTGGAGAGACCCAGTACTTC.

The rearrangement links TRBV18 to TRBJ2-5, with 8 bases identical to TRBD1. The CDR3 is made up of 15 amino acids. The germline gives CDR1 KGHSH, CDR2 LQKENI. Unmatched junction bases numbered 7, after V lost 2 bases and J lost 5 bases. The CDR3 sequence: CASSPVQGAGETQYF. The CDR3 bases are TGTGCCAGCTCACCAGTGCAGGGGGCAGGGGAGACCCAGTACTTC.

There are a few counts of this clonotype. This sequence joins TRBV5-1 and TRBJ1-3; 8 bases agree with TRBD1. The V gene end was trimmed by 1 base and the J gene end by 8 bases; junction bases not matched to a gene: 11. The CDR3 length is 16 residues. Germline-derived CDR1 and CDR2 are SGHRS and YFSETQ. The CDR3 protein is CASSLTGDRGRDTIYF. The CDR3 DNA reads TGCGCCAGCAGCTTGACCGGAGACAGGGGAAGGGACACCATATATTTT.

The chain combines TRBV5-1 with TRBJ1-1; 9 positions match TRBD1. The CDR3 contains 13 residues. Germline V CDR1 and CDR2: SGHRS, YFSETQ. Germline trimming cut 2 bases from V and 8 bases from J; bases unmatched to any gene: 4. In nucleotides, the CDR3 is TGCGCCAGCAGCTTAACCGGGACAGGGGAAGCTTTCTTT. This codes for CASSLTGTGEAFF.

This clonotype was counted only a few times. The chain couples TRBV5-1 to TRBJ2-7; TRBD2 might be the D (5 bases). The ends were cut back, 5 bases at V and 3 bases at J, with 12 bases in the middle. The CDR3 is made up of 13 amino acids. In germline, CDR1 is SGHRS, CDR2 YFSETQ. The DNA of the CDR3 is TGCGCCAGCAGGGCAGACTACTACTACGAGCAGTACTTC. It specifies CASRADYYYEQYF. Based on the CDR3 plus reference TRBV5-1 and TRBJ2-7, the full variable domain is KAGVTQTPRYLIKTRGQQVTLSCSPISGHRSVSWYQQTPGQGLQFLFEYFSETQRNKGNFPGRFSGRQFSNSRSEMNVSTLELGDSALYLCASRADYYYEQYFGPGTRLTVT.

The J gene is TRBJ2-5, the V gene TRBV7-7, with D uncertain. The CDR3 has 17 amino acids. Germline CDR1 reads SSHAT; CDR2 reads FNYEAQ (reference sequence). V lost 5 bases and J lost 5, with 24 bases in between. The CDR3: CASSAGRLGTSVETQYF. CDR3 coding DNA: TGTGCCAGCAGCGCCGGACGGCTAGGCACGTCAGTCGAGACCCAGTACTTC.

This clonotype was detected only a few times. CDR3 nucleotides: TGCGCCAGCAGCAAGGGACCGCTTAATGAAAAACTGTTTTTT. It encodes CASSKGPLNEKLFF. The chain links TRBV5-1 to TRBJ1-4, with D possibly being TRBD1 (5 bases). This CDR3 is built from 14 residues. V lost 4 bases and J 4 bases, leaving 11 bases between the germline ends. Looked up from germline, CDR1 is SGHRS and CDR2 is YFSETQ.

This clonotype was counted between two and nine times. This chain connects TRBV4-3 to TRBJ2-1; D is uncertain. Trimming removed 0 bases from V and 2 bases from J, with 8 bases in between. Germline-derived CDR1 and CDR2 are LGHNA and YSLEER. This CDR3 is built from 15 residues. This chain's CDR3 is CASSQDRGAYNEQFF. The CDR3 nucleotides are TGCGCCAGCAGCCAAGATCGCGGTGCCTACAATGAGCAGTTCTTC.

The chain employs TRBV12-3 or TRBV12-4 and TRBJ2-7, with D unresolved. The germline V and J ends were trimmed by 1 base and 6 bases, with 13 bases remaining between them. The CDR3 has 14 residues. CDR3 loop: CASSLGLEEREQYF. CDR3 in DNA: TGTGCCAGCAGTTTAGGGCTAGAAGAGCGCGAGCAGTACTTC.

This rearrangement joins TRBV9 to TRBJ2-3; TRBD1 matches at 8 bases. Germline CDR1 reads SGDLS; CDR2 reads YYNGEE. Losses at the gene ends were 4 bases for V and 4 bases for J; bases not matched to a gene: 11. The CDR3 spans 16 residues. CDR3 sequence: CASSQRTGMTADTQYF. CDR3 DNA: TGTGCCAGCAGCCAACGGACAGGGATGACCGCAGATACGCAGTATTTT.

V usage is TRBV6-2 or TRBV6-3 and J usage is TRBJ2-7; no reliable D call. The CDR3 has 15 amino acids. V lost 6 bases, J lost 4 bases, and 19 bases lay in between. Germline CDR1 and CDR2: MNHEY and SVGEGT. CDR3 protein: CASRSIGLDSYEQYF. The DNA for the CDR3 is TGTGCCAGCAGGTCGATCGGGCTAGATTCTTACGAGCAGTACTTC.

The chain combines TRBV9 with TRBJ2-2, with D possibly being TRBD2 (6 bases). This CDR3 region has 15 residues. Trimming shortened V by 2 bases and J by 3 bases, and 11 bases separated the two germline ends. CDR1 is SGDLS and CDR2 is YYNGEE in the germline V gene. The CDR3 sequence is CASSVGGSHTGELFF. The CDR3 region has the DNA TGTGCCAGCAGCGTTGGAGGGTCACACACCGGGGAGCTGTTTTTT.

The chain combines TRBV27 with TRBJ2-1, with D possibly matching TRBD1 (5 bases). Looked up from germline, CDR1 is MNHEY and CDR2 is SMNVEV (reference sequence). The CDR3 is 15 residues long. V lost 3 bases and J lost 0, with 9 bases in between. This CDR3 reads CASSFPTASYNEQFF. Written as DNA, the CDR3 is TGTGCCAGCAGTTTTCCGACAGCCTCCTACAATGAGCAGTTCTTC.

In its sample, this clonotype was seen a few times. V gene TRBV7-9 combines with J gene TRBJ1-1; TRBD1 might be the D (5 bases). Germline-derived CDR1 and CDR2 are SEHNR and FQNEAQ (reference sequence). CDR3 size: 15 residues. Trimming took off 6 bases at V and 0 bases at J, with 14 bases between the two ends. The DNA of the CDR3 is TGTGCCAGCAGGGATTCAGGGTGGGTGAACACTGAAGCTTTCTTT. Its translation is CASRDSGWVNTEAFF.

The rearrangement uses TRBV12-3 or TRBV12-4 and TRBJ2-2; D is possibly TRBD2 (5 bases). The CDR3 is made up of 14 amino acids. The V end was cut by 8 bases, the J end by 5 bases, with 15 bases between. CDR3 in DNA: TGTGCCAGCGGTATAGAGGGTGTGACCGGGGAGCTGTTTTTT. This translates into CASGIEGVTGELFF.

This chain links TRBV2 with TRBJ1-1, with 8 bases aligning to TRBD1. V dropped 1 base and J dropped 11; count of bases not matched to a gene: 3. The germline CDR1 and CDR2 sequences are SNHLY and FYNNEI. There are 12 residues in the CDR3. The CDR3 reads CASSEEWTGAFF. The CDR3 DNA is TGTGCCAGCAGTGAAGAGTGGACAGGGGCTTTCTTT.